These T cell receptor beta chains were read from a single sample in a study of blood T cell repertoires in COVID-19. The protocol was immunoSEQ multiplex PCR, while the TCRdb copy is restricted to in-frame clones and leaves out a portion. There are 400,000 to 500,000 clones in the sample; roughly 90% occur only once, and 1.5% to 2% lies in the top ten. The sequencing input was PBMCs or T cells enriched from blood (not recorded which). These receptors were taken from a woman aged 40 to 49 who had recovered from COVID-19. CDR3s include the opening cysteine and the closing phenylalanine or tryptophan. D genes are given only for firm matches. Size tells how often a clone was seen (once, few, many) or the class of an expanded clone, and some rows leave it out.

abundance,v_gene,j_gene,d_gene,CDR3nt,CDR3aa
once,TRBV25-1,TRBJ2-1,TRBD2,TGTGCCAGCAGTGATGGAAGGACTAGCGGGATATATGAGCAGTTCTTC,CASSDGRTSGIYEQFF
NA,TRBV20-1,TRBJ1-2,NA,TGCAGTGCTAGTTATCCGGGAAACTATGGCTACACCTTC,CSASYPGNYGYTF
NA,TRBV7-9,TRBJ2-2,TRBD2,TGTGCCAGCAGGGTAGCGGGAGGGCCGAACACCGGGGAGCTGTTTTTT,CASRVAGGPNTGELFF
NA,TRBV11-2,TRBJ1-1,NA,TGTGCCAGCAGCCCACGAGGGGGTTACATGAACACTGAAGCTTTCTTT,CASSPRGGYMNTEAFF
once,TRBV6-5,TRBJ1-2,NA,TGTGCCAGCAGTCCGACATCGCAGGGCTACACCTTC,CASSPTSQGYTF
NA,TRBV9,TRBJ2-5,NA,TGTGCCAGCAGCGTAGACGCCCGGGGTCAAGAGACCCAGTACTTC,CASSVDARGQETQYF
NA,TRBV2,TRBJ1-1,NA,TGTGCCAGCGGTTACGGGGGGAACACTGAAGCTTTCTTT,CASGYGGNTEAFF
once,TRBV18,TRBJ2-5,TRBD2,TGTGCCAGCTCACCACCTTCCGGGAGAAGCGGGGGCGGAGAGACCCAGTACTTC,CASSPPSGRSGGGETQYF
NA,TRBV7-6,TRBJ2-1,TRBD2,TGTGCCAGCAGCTTCCTCCGCCCAAGCGGGAGGGCCGTTGATGAGCAGTTCTTC,CASSFLRPSGRAVDEQFF
NA,TRBV20-1,TRBJ2-3,NA,TGCAGTGCTAGTCCTAATACAGATACGCAGTATTTT,CSASPNTDTQYF
NA,TRBV25-1,TRBJ1-3,NA,TGTGCCAGCAGTTATATATCTGGAAACACCATATATTTT,CASSYISGNTIYF
NA,TRBV11-2,TRBJ1-1,TRBD1,TGTGCCAGCCTAGCTTACGGGACAGGGAATACTGAAGCTTTCTTT,CASLAYGTGNTEAFF
NA,TRBV11-2,TRBJ2-3,NA,TGTGCCAGCAGCTCCCGGGTGCTCACAGATACGCAGTATTTT,CASSSRVLTDTQYF
NA,TRBV7-9,TRBJ1-5,TRBD1,TGTGCCAGCAGCTTAGTTACTGCGACAGGGAGCCAGCCCCAGCATTTT,CASSLVTATGSQPQHF
NA,TRBV9,TRBJ2-2,TRBD1,TGTGCAAACAGGGGGTCCGGGGAGCTGTTTTTT,CANRGSGELFF
NA,TRBV6-2/TRBV6-3,TRBJ1-1,NA,TGTGCCAGCAGTAGGCTGAAGGACAGCCCGAGGAACACTGAAGCTTTCTTT,CASSRLKDSPRNTEAFF
NA,TRBV7-2,TRBJ2-3,NA,TGTGCCAGCAGCTTAGAGAGGCAGGGTACAGATACGCAGTATTTT,CASSLERQGTDTQYF
NA,TRBV24-1,TRBJ2-3,TRBD1,TGTGCCACCAGTGATCCGGGACAGGGGGCGGTAGATACGCAGTATTTT,CATSDPGQGAVDTQYF
NA,TRBV12-3/TRBV12-4,TRBJ2-1,TRBD1,TGTGCCAGCAGTCCCGGACAGGGCAATGAGCAGTTCTTC,CASSPGQGNEQFF
NA,TRBV6-4,TRBJ2-7,NA,TGTGCCAGCAGTCCTTTAGACAGGGAGGTCCTCTTCTTC,CASSPLDREVLFF
NA,TRBV7-6,TRBJ2-2,TRBD1,TGTGCCAGCAGCCGAGGACAGGTCGAAATCACCGGGGAGCTGTTTTTT,CASSRGQVEITGELFF
NA,TRBV29-1,TRBJ1-2,TRBD1,TGCAGCGTTAACGGGGGACAGGGTGGAATGATCTATGGCTACACCTTC,CSVNGGQGGMIYGYTF